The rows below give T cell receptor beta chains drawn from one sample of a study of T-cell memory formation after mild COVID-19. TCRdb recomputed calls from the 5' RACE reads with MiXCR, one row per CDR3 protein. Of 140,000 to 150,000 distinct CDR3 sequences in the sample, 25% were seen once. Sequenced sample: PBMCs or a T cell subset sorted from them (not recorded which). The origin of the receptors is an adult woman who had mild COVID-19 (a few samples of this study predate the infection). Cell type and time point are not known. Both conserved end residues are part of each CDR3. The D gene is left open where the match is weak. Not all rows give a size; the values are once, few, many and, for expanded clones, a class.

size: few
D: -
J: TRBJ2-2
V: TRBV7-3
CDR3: CASRLTGAEKLFF
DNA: TGTGCCAGCAGGCTTACGGGTGCGGAGAAGCTGTTTTTT

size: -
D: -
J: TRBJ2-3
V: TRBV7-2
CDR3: CASSLIGGSTDTQYF
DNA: TGTGCCAGCAGCTTAATAGGGGGGAGCACAGATACGCAGTATTTT

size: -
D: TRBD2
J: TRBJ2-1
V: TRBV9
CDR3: CASSGRTSGKLWDEQFF
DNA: TGTGCCAGCAGCGGGCGGACTAGCGGGAAACTGTGGGATGAGCAGTTCTTC

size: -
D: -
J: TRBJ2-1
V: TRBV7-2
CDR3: CASSLSQIEQFF
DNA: TGTGCCAGCAGCTTATCTCAAATAGAGCAGTTCTTC

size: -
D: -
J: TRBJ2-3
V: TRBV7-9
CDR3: CASSADRSSTDTQYF
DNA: TGTGCCAGCAGCGCCGACAGATCTAGCACAGATACGCAGTATTTT

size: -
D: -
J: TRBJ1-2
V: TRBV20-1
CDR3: CSARNRDDPNYGYTF
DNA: TGCAGTGCTAGGAACCGGGACGACCCTAACTATGGCTACACCTTC

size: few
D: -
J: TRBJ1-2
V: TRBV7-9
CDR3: CASNPALPLNYGYTF
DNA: TGTGCCAGCAATCCAGCTCTTCCACTTAACTATGGCTACACCTTC

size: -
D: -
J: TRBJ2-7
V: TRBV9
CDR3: CASSPPAPYEQYF
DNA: TGTGCCAGCAGCCCACCCGCCCCCTACGAGCAGTACTTC

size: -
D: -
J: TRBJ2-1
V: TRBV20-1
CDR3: CSARDGTLGDEEQFF
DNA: TGCAGTGCTAGAGACGGGACGTTAGGGGATGAAGAGCAGTTCTTC

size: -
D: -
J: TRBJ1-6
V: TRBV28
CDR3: CASRPILGSPLHF
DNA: TGTGCCAGCAGACCTATTCTTGGATCACCCCTCCACTTT

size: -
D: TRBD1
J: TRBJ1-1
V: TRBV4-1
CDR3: CASSRDRGGEAFF
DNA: TGCGCCAGCAGCCGCGACAGGGGCGGCGAAGCTTTCTTT

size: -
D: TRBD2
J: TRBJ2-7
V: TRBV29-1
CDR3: CSVGGGPNEQYF
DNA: TGCAGCGTTGGGGGAGGGCCCAACGAGCAGTACTTC

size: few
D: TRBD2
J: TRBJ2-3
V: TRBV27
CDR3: CASSSGTSGMEQYF
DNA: TGTGCCAGCAGTTCCGGGACTAGCGGAATGGAGCAGTATTTT

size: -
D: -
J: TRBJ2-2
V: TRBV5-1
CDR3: CASSQTGSRTGELFF
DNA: TGCGCCAGCAGCCAAACAGGGAGCCGGACCGGGGAGCTGTTTTTT

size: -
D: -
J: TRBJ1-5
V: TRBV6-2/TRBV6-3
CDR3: CASSLLPNQPQHF
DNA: TGTGCCAGCAGCCTACTGCCTAATCAGCCCCAGCATTTT

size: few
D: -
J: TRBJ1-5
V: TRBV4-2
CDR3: CASSQDKHSNQPQHF
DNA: TGTGCCAGCAGCCAAGATAAGCACAGCAATCAGCCCCAGCATTTT

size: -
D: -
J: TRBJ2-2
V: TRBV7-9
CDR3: CASSLETPGWGTGELFF
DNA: TGTGCCAGCAGCTTAGAGACGCCAGGATGGGGCACCGGGGAGCTGTTTTTT

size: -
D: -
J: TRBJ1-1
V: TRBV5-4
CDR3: CASSFVGTEAFF
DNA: TGTGCCAGCAGCTTCGTAGGCACTGAAGCTTTCTTT

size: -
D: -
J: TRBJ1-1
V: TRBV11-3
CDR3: CASSRPDREAFF
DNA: TGTGCCAGCAGCCGCCCTGACAGAGAAGCTTTCTTT

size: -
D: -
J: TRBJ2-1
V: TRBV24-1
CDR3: CATSDFIGKEGVSSYNEQFF
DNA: TGTGCCACCAGTGATTTTATAGGGAAAGAGGGAGTTAGCTCCTACAATGAGCAGTTCTTC

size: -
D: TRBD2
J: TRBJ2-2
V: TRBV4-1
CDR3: CASSPPSGNTGELFF
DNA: TGCGCCAGCAGCCCGCCTAGCGGAAACACCGGGGAGCTGTTTTTT

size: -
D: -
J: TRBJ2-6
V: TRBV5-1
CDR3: CASSSTVFSGANVLTF
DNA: TGCGCCAGCAGCTCGACAGTTTTCTCTGGGGCCAACGTCCTGACTTTC

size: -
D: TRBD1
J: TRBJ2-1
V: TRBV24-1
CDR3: CATSDLPPDRDVYEQFF
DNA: TGTGCCACCAGTGATTTACCCCCGGACAGGGACGTCTATGAGCAGTTCTTC

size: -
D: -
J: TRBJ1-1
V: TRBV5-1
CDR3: CASSITGYTEAFF
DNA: TGCGCCAGCAGCATTACAGGGTATACTGAAGCTTTCTTT

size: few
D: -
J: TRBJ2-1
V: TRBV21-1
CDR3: CASSKGTRRQFF
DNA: TGTGCCAGCAGCAAAGGCACCCGCCGGCAGTTCTTC

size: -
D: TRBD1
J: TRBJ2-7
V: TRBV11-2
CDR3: CASSSWTGDYEQYF
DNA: TGTGCCAGCAGCTCTTGGACAGGGGACTACGAGCAGTACTTC